This T cell receptor (beta chain) is drawn from a study of PD-1 blockade in mismatch repair-deficient tumors. The study's findings and limits: Tumor-resident clones, often absent from pretreatment blood, expanded after pembrolizumab and then contracted.

The CDR3 covers 15 residues. Germline CDR1 is SGHDT and CDR2 is YYEEEE. Trimming cost V 3 bases and J 4 bases, with 13 bases left between them. TCR sequencing covered three patients who responded to pembrolizumab. Sequencing used immunoSEQ multiplex PCR; TCRdb keeps in-frame clones, though not all of them. The repertoire holds some 120,000 clones, with 86% as singletons. A word on this clone: The antigen remains unidentified.

The chain has TRBV5-6 and TRBJ1-4, with a possible D match to TRBD1 (6 bases). This TCR came from an adult with mismatch repair-deficient cancer. The sample in question was peripheral blood, obtained 44 weeks after starting pembrolizumab. The CDR3 DNA reads as TGTGCCAGCAGCTCGAAGACAGGCTATAATGAAAAACTGTTTTTT. Translated: CASSSKTGYNEKLFF.